Shown below are 10 T cell receptor beta chains from a single sample sequenced in a study of neoadjuvant anti-PD-1 for oral cavity cancer. Using immunoSEQ multiplex PCR, the repertoire was profiled, and TCRdb retains in-frame clones only, with some absent. Of fewer than 15,000 clones in the sample, around 74% are singletons; the top ten hold 2.8%. Indicated time point: after neoadjuvant nivolumab, at surgical resection. Specimen: PBMCs, collected after nivolumab (anti-PD-1) treatment. All receptors come from a person aged 40 to 85 with oral cavity squamous cell carcinoma.

The rearrangement uses TRBV5-3 and TRBJ2-1; maybe TRBD2 (5 bases). TRBV5-3 has ORF status, its function being uncertain. This CDR3 comprises 16 residues. V was pared by 3 bases and J by 4 bases, with 17 bases between. The CDR3 sequence: CARSSLSGRRYNEQFF. Written as DNA, the CDR3 is TGTGCCAGAAGCTCACTAAGCGGTCGTCGGTACAATGAGCAGTTCTTC.

The chain carries TRBV2 and TRBJ2-1; D is possibly TRBD1 (5 bases). CDR1 and CDR2 (germline): SNHLY, FYNNEI. The CDR3 loop spans 16 amino acids. Trimming removed 2 bases from V and 8 bases from J, with 19 bases in between. This CDR3 reads CASSETQGLGSDEQFF. Written as DNA, the CDR3 is TGTGCCAGCAGTGAAACTCAGGGATTGGGATCGGATGAGCAGTTCTTC. The full variable domain, with the rest looked up from reference TRBV2 and TRBJ2-1, is EPEVTQTPSHQVTQMGQEVILRCVPISNHLYFYWYRQILGQKVEFLVSFYNNEISEKSEIFDDQFSVERPDGSNFTLKIRSTKLEDSAMYFCASSETQGLGSDEQFFGPGTRLTVL.

V and J are TRBV6-1 and TRBJ2-6; unclear D gene. The V end was cut by 4 bases, the J end by 2 bases, with 3 bases between. CDR1 and CDR2 (germline): MNHNS, SASEGT. The CDR3 is made up of 13 amino acids. The CDR3 loop reads CASSVPGANVLTF. CDR3 bases: TGTGCCAGCAGTGTCCCTGGGGCCAACGTCCTGACTTTC.

This clone was picked up a small number of times. The genes are TRBV5-6 and TRBJ1-4; D is uncertain. The CDR3 is made up of 14 amino acids. Germline CDR1 is SGHDT and CDR2 is YYEEEE. Trimming cost V 0 bases and J 2 bases, with 5 bases left between them. CDR3 nucleotides: TGTGCCAGCAGCTTGGTGACGACTAATGAAAAACTGTTTTTT. This sequence encodes CASSLVTTNEKLFF.

The rearrangement uses TRBV6-4 and TRBJ2-3, with 10 bases aligning to TRBD1. The CDR3 is 14 amino acids. Trimming took 2 bases from V and 4 from J; bases not matched to a gene: 0. Germline values: CDR1 MRHNA, CDR2 SNTAGT. CDR3 in DNA: TGTGCCAGCAGTGACGGACAGGGGGCAGATACGCAGTATTTT. This encodes CASSDGQGADTQYF.

J is TRBJ2-5 and V is TRBV9, with a weak D call TRBD1 (5 bases). Trimming shortened V by 1 base and J by 5 bases, and 12 bases separated the two germline ends. Germline V CDR1 and CDR2: SGDLS, YYNGEE. This CDR3 is 14 amino acids long. The CDR3 here is CASSVQGGAETQYF. In DNA form, the CDR3 reads TGTGCCAGCAGCGTACAGGGTGGTGCGGAGACCCAGTACTTC.

The genes are TRBV5-4 and TRBJ2-2; D may be TRBD1 (6 bases). The V gene's germline CDR1 is SGHNT and CDR2 YYREEE (reference sequence). V was cut by 4 bases and J by 3 bases, with 19 bases left in between. This CDR3 comprises 17 residues. The CDR3 sequence is CASSRDLTGLDTGELFF. CDR3 DNA: TGTGCCAGCAGCCGAGACCTAACAGGGTTGGACACCGGGGAGCTGTTTTTT.

This chain joins TRBV5-8 and TRBJ2-2; D might be TRBD1 (6 bases). The CDR3 loop spans 13 amino acids. The V gene's germline CDR1 is SGHTS and CDR2 YDEGEE. Between the trimmed V and J ends, which lost 5 bases and 5 bases, there was a span of 10 bases. In DNA form, the CDR3 reads TGTGCCAGCAGGTACAGGGATACCGGGGAGCTGTTTTTT. Amino acids: CASRYRDTGELFF.

The chain carries TRBV27 and TRBJ1-5; D remains ambiguous. The CDR3 loop spans 12 amino acids. In germline, CDR1 is MNHEY, CDR2 SMNVEV (reference sequence). Deletions cut 5 bases from V and 3 bases from J, with 5 bases between. Here the CDR3 DNA reads TGTGCCAGCAGTCAAAACAATCAGCCCCAGCATTTT. Translating it yields CASSQNNQPQHF.

V usage is TRBV7-2 and J usage is TRBJ2-3; possibly TRBD1 or TRBD2 for D (5 bases each). There are 17 residues in the CDR3. Germline assignment: CDR1 SGHTA and CDR2 FQGNSA. The ends were cut back, 4 bases at V and 2 bases at J, with 19 bases in the middle. CDR3 amino acids: CASSYLRGRGFTDTQYF. In DNA, the CDR3 is TGTGCCAGCAGCTACCTTAGGGGCAGAGGGTTCACAGATACGCAGTATTTT.